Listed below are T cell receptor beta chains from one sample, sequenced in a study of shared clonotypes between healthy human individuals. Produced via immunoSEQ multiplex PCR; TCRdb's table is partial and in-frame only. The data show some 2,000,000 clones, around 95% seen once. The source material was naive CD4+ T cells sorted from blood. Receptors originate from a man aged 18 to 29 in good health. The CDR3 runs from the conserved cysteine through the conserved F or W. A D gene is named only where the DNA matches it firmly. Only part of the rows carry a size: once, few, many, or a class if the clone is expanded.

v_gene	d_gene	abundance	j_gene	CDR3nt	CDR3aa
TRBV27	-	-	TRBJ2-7	TGTGCCAGCAGCCTCGCTAGATCTCGCTACGAGCAGTACTTC	CASSLARSRYEQYF
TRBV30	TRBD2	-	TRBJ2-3	TGTGCCTGGGGGCTAGCGGGAGTGGCAGATACGCAGTATTTT	CAWGLAGVADTQYF
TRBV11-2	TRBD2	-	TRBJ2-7	TGTGCCAGCAGCGTAGCCTTCGGGACTAGCGGGTACGAGCAGTACTTC	CASSVAFGTSGYEQYF
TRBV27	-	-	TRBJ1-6	TGTGCCAGCAGTTCACAGGGTCGCGGGGGTCAGGGCTCCTATAATTCACCCCTCCACTTT	CASSSQGRGGQGSYNSPLHF
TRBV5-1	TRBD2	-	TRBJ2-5	TGCGCCAGCAGCTTGGCTCATAGCGGGAAGACCCAGTACTTC	CASSLAHSGKTQYF
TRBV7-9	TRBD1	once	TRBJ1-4	TGTGCCAGCAGCTCCGGGGGACAGAGTAATGAAAAACTGTTTTTT	CASSSGGQSNEKLFF
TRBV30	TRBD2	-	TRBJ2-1	TGTGCCTGGAGTCAGACTAGCGGGGGGTTTGATGAGCAGTTCTTC	CAWSQTSGGFDEQFF
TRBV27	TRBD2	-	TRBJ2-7	TGTGCCAGCAGTCGCGAAGGGACTAGGGTGAACGAGCAGTACTTC	CASSREGTRVNEQYF
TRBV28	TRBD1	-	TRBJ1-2	TGTGCCAGCAACAGAGGACAGGGGGCGAAAGGCTACACCTTC	CASNRGQGAKGYTF
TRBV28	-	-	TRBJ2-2	TGTGCCAGCAGTAGAGGGTTCGGGGAGCTGTTTTTT	CASSRGFGELFF
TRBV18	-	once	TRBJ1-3	TGTGCCAGCTCCTACAAGGAGTCCTCTGGAAACACCATATATTTT	CASSYKESSGNTIYF
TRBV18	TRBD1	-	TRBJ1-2	TGTGCCAGCTCACCCGACGCGACAGGGGGTGGCTACACCTTC	CASSPDATGGGYTF
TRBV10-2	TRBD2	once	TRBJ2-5	TGCGCCAGCAGTGTGGGTAGCGGGAGGGCCCGCGAGACCCAGTACTTC	CASSVGSGRARETQYF
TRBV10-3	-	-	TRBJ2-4	TGTGCCATCAGTGAGGGGGGGTTTGCCAAAAACATTCAGTACTTC	CAISEGGFAKNIQYF
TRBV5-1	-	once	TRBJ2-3	TGCGCCAGCAGCTTGGAGCTTGGTCGGAGCACAGATACGCAGTATTTT	CASSLELGRSTDTQYF
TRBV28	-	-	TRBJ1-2	TGTGCCAGCAGCGACAGGTCCTATGGCTACACCTTC	CASSDRSYGYTF
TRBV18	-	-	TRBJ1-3	TGTGCCAGCTCGGTGACAGACTCTGGAAACACCATATATTTT	CASSVTDSGNTIYF
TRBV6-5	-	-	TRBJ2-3	TGTGCCAGCAGGCGGGACTCCTCCACAGATACGCAGTATTTT	CASRRDSSTDTQYF
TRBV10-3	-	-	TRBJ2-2	TGTGCCATCTCTCCCGTTAGCGGCGGGGAGCTGTTTTTT	CAISPVSGGELFF
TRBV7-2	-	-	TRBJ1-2	TGTGCCAGCAGCGACGCGGGGCGTAGCTATGGCTACACCTTC	CASSDAGRSYGYTF
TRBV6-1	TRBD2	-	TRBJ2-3	TGTGCCAGCAGTGAGACTAGCGGAGGGTACACAGATACGCAGTATTTT	CASSETSGGYTDTQYF
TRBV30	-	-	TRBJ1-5	TGTGCCTGGAGTGCAGGGGACGCCAGAAATCAGCCCCAGCATTTT	CAWSAGDARNQPQHF
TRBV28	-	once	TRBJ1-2	TGTGCCAGCAGCACCCCCCGGACAGTGGTCTACACCTTC	CASSTPRTVVYTF
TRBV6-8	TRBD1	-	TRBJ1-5	TGTGCCAGCAGCAACGACAGGGTGGACCAGCCCCAGCATTTT	CASSNDRVDQPQHF
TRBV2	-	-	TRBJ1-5	TGTGCCAGCAGTACAGAGGCTAGCAATCAGCCCCAGCATTTT	CASSTEASNQPQHF
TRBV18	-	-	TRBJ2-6	TGTGCCAGCTCATCGAGCTCTGGGGCCAACGTCCTGACTTTC	CASSSSSGANVLTF
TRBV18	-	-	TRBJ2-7	TGTGCCAGCTCAAAGACGATGGGCTACGAGCAGTACTTC	CASSKTMGYEQYF
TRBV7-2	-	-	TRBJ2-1	TGTGCCAGCAGACAGGCAGGGGAACCCTACTTCGGGCAGTTCTTC	CASRQAGEPYFGQFF
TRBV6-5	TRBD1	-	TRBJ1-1	TGTGCCAGCAACTCCGGGACAGGGGGCACTGAAGCTTTCTTT	CASNSGTGGTEAFF
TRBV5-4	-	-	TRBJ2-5	TGTGCCAGCAGCGAGAGAGGGGTAAAAGAGACCCAGTACTTC	CASSERGVKETQYF
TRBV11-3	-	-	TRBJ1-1	TGTGCCAGCAGCCTTGATGCAGGGCCGAACACTGAAGCTTTCTTT	CASSLDAGPNTEAFF
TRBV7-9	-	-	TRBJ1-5	TGTGCCAGCAGCTTAGCGGGCGAGCAGCCCCAGCATTTT	CASSLAGEQPQHF
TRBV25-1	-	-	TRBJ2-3	TGTGCCAGCAGTGAGGGGCAGGTAGTAACAGATACGCAGTATTTT	CASSEGQVVTDTQYF
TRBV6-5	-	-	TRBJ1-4	TGTGCCAGCAGTTACGGCCTTACTAATGAAAAACTGTTTTTT	CASSYGLTNEKLFF
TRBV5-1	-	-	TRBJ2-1	TGCGCCAGCAGCCCCAGGACAGCCTTCTACAATGAGCAGTTCTTC	CASSPRTAFYNEQFF
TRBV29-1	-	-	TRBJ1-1	TGCAGCGTACGCAGGGGCGACACTGAAGCTTTCTTT	CSVRRGDTEAFF
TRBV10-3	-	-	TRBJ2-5	TGTGCCATCAGTGAGTTAGGGATAGGAGAGACCCAGTACTTC	CAISELGIGETQYF
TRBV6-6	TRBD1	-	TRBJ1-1	TGTGCCAGCAGCTGGGACAGGGGGAAAGCTTTCTTT	CASSWDRGKAFF
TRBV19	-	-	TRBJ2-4	TGTGCCAGTAGCTCCGCCGGGACCAAAAACATTCAGTACTTC	CASSSAGTKNIQYF
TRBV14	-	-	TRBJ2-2	TGTGCCAGCAGCCAAGTTGCAAAAGGACTCTTCGGCGGGGAGCTGTTTTTT	CASSQVAKGLFGGELFF
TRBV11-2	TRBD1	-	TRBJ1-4	TGTGCCAGCAGCGCTAGCAGACAGGGCCAAAAACTGTTTTTT	CASSASRQGQKLFF
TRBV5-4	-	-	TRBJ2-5	TGTGCCAGCAGCTCTAAATCGGAGACCCAGTACTTC	CASSSKSETQYF
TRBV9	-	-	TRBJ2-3	TGTGCCAGCAGCGTAGGGCCGGGGACAGATACGCAGTATTTT	CASSVGPGTDTQYF
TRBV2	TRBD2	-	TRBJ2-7	TGTGCCAGCAGACTAGCGGGAGGGTACGAGCAGTACTTC	CASRLAGGYEQYF
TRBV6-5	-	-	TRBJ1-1	TGTGCCAGCAGTTCCCTCTCGAACACTGAAGCTTTCTTT	CASSSLSNTEAFF
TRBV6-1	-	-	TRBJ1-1	TGTGCCAGCAGGAGAGTGTTCCTGAACACTGAAGCTTTCTTT	CASRRVFLNTEAFF
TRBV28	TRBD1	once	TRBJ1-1	TGTGCCAGCAGTCAAAGGGGGCTTTGGGACCAAGCTTTCTTT	CASSQRGLWDQAFF
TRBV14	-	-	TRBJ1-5	TGTGCCAGCAGCCAGGGTGGCTTAGGCAATCAGCCCCAGCATTTT	CASSQGGLGNQPQHF
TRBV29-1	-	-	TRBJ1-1	TGCAGCGTTGTTGGTTCAGGGTTGAACACTGAAGCTTTCTTT	CSVVGSGLNTEAFF
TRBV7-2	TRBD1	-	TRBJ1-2	TGTGCCAGCAGCTTAGAATCCAGGGGGCATGGCTACACCTTC	CASSLESRGHGYTF
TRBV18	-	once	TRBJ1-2	TGTGCCAGCTCGTCAGCTGGAGTTAACTATGGCTACACCTTC	CASSSAGVNYGYTF
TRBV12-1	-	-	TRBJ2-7	TGTGCCAGCAGCCACCCATGCGGGAGGAGATATGGCGAGCAGTACTTC	CASSHPCGRRYGEQYF
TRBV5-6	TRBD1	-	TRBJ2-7	TGTGCCAGCAGCTCTCCCTATCGACAGGGCGCCTACGAGCAGTACTTC	CASSSPYRQGAYEQYF